The next 9 T cell receptor beta chains were all read from a single sample in a study of OX40 agonist ivuxolimab in advanced cancers. The repertoire was sequenced with immunoSEQ multiplex PCR; TCRdb's copy has only in-frame clones and lacks some. The sample carries about 73,000 clones, 88% recorded once. Sequenced here: CD4+ or CD8+ T cells sorted from blood, sampled in a trial of the OX40 agonist ivuxolimab. Receptors originate from an adult with an advanced solid tumor such as melanoma, head and neck, liver or kidney cancer.

This chain links TRBV6-5 with TRBJ1-6; no clear D. Germline V CDR1 and CDR2: MNHEY, SVGAGI. V was cut by 3 bases and J by 3 bases, with 3 bases left in between. This CDR3 spans 13 amino acids. The CDR3 DNA follows: TGTGCCAGCAGTTATAACTATAATTCACCCCTCCACTTT. It codes for CASSYNYNSPLHF.

The chain recombines TRBV19 with TRBJ1-3; tentatively, D is TRBD1 (6 bases). V was pared by 6 bases and J by 5 bases, with 17 bases between. The CDR3 spans 15 residues. The V gene's germline CDR1 is LNHDA and CDR2 SQIVND (reference sequence). The CDR3 loop reads CASSFGTLRRNTIYF. As DNA, the CDR3 is TGTGCCAGTAGCTTCGGGACATTGAGGAGAAACACCATATATTTT.

J is TRBJ2-7 and V is TRBV6-1; D is unresolved. The CDR3 is 11 residues long. Trimming took off 6 bases at V and 2 bases at J, with 5 bases between the two ends. Germline CDR1 is MNHNS and CDR2 is SASEGT. The CDR3 DNA reads as TGTGCCAGCAGGAACGCCTACGAGCAGTACTTC. Translated: CASRNAYEQYF.

The V gene is TRBV5-1, the J gene TRBJ1-3; no firm D call. V dropped 0 bases and J dropped 0 bases, with 7 bases sitting between them. CDR3 length equals 15 residues. Germline V gives CDR1 SGHRS, CDR2 YFSETQ. The CDR3 nucleotides read TGCGCCAGCAGCTTGGAGGGAGTCTCTGGAAACACCATATATTTT. Protein: CASSLEGVSGNTIYF.

The V call is TRBV29-1, the J call TRBJ1-1; 9 bases are shared with TRBD1. Trimming cost V 6 bases and J 1 base; bases outside gene matches: 6. Germline V gives CDR1 SQVTM, CDR2 ANQGSEA. This CDR3 has 14 amino acids. The CDR3 reads CSVFGQGPNTEAFF. CDR3 nucleotides: TGCAGCGTCTTTGGACAGGGGCCGAACACTGAAGCTTTCTTT. Drawing the rest from reference TRBV29-1 and TRBJ1-1, the complete variable domain is SAVISQKPSRDICQRGTSLTIQCQVDSQVTMMFWYRQQPGQSLTLIATANQGSEATYESGFVIDKFPISRPNLTFSTLTVSNMSPEDSSIYLCSVFGQGPNTEAFFGQGTRLTVV.

V gene TRBV29-1 combines with J gene TRBJ1-4, with D perhaps TRBD1 (6 bases). There are 13 residues in the CDR3. Germline V gives CDR1 SQVTM, CDR2 ANQGSEA. Trimming took off 6 bases at V and 7 bases at J, with 15 bases between the two ends. CDR3 nucleotide sequence: TGCAGCGTACAGGGAGGGGAAATTGAAAAACTGTTTTTT. Translating gives CSVQGGEIEKLFF.

The V and J genes are TRBV13 and TRBJ2-7; a possible D gene is TRBD2 (6 bases). Germline V CDR1 and CDR2: PRHDT, FYEKMQ (reference sequence). The CDR3 spans 15 residues. The ends were cut back, 0 bases at V and 2 bases at J, with 11 bases in the middle. The CDR3 region is CASSLGGSPPYEQYF. The CDR3 DNA is TGTGCCAGCAGCTTAGGCGGGAGCCCCCCCTACGAGCAGTACTTC.

In DNA form, the CDR3 reads TGTGCCAGCAGCTTTCAGGCCCGTATGGAGTACTTC. Protein sequence: CASSFQARMEYF. The chain links TRBV5-4 to TRBJ2-7; D remains ambiguous. Germline-derived CDR1 and CDR2 are SGHNT and YYREEE (reference sequence). The CDR3 covers 12 residues. Trimming took 2 bases from V and 11 from J, leaving 14 bases between them.

The CDR3 nucleotides are TGTGCCAGCAGCTCTGGGACTAGCGGGATATTGTCAGATACGCAGTATTTT. Translated, it gives CASSSGTSGILSDTQYF. The rearrangement joins TRBV7-2 to TRBJ2-3; TRBD2 aligns across 13 bases. This CDR3 comprises 17 residues. The V segment lost 4 bases and the J segment 4 bases; nucleotides outside the gene matches: 8. Germline CDR1 reads SGHTA; CDR2 reads FQGNSA.